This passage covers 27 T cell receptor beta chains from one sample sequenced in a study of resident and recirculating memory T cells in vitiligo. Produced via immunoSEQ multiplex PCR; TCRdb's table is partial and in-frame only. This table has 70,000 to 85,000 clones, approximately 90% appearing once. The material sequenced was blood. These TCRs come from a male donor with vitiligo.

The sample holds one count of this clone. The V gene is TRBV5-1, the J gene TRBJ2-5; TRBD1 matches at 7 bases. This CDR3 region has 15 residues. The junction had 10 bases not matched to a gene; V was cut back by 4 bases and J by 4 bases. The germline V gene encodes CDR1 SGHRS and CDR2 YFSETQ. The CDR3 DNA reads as TGCGCCAGCAGCCCGACAGGGCGGAAGGGAGAGACCCAGTACTTC. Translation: CASSPTGRKGETQYF. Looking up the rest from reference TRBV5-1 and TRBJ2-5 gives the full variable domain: KAGVTQTPRYLIKTRGQQVTLSCSPISGHRSVSWYQQTPGQGLQFLFEYFSETQRNKGNFPGRFSGRQFSNSRSEMNVSTLELGDSALYLCASSPTGRKGETQYFGPGTRLLVL.

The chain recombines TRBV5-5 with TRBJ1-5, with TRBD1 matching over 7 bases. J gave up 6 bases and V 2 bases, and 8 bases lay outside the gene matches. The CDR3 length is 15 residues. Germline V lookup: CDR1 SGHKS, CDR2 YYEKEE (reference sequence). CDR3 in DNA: TGTGCCAGCAGCTTTATCGGACAGGCAAGTCAGCCCCAGCATTTT. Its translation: CASSFIGQASQPQHF.

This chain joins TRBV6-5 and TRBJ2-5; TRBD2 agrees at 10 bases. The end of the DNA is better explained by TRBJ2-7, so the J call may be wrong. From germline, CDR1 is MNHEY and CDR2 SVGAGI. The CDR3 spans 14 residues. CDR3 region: CASSRAGTSDEQYF. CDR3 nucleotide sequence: TGTGCCAGCAGCCGCGCCGGGACTAGCGACGAGCAGTACTTC.

The CDR3 sequence is CASSPRGRGGPPGELFF. CDR3 coding DNA: TGTGCCAGCAGTCCACGGGGAAGGGGGGGGCCCCCCGGGGAGCTGTTTTTT. This rearrangement joins TRBV28 to TRBJ2-2, with a possible D match to TRBD2 (7 bases). The CDR3 sequence is 17 residues long. CDR1 and CDR2 (germline): MDHEN, SYDVKM. V lost 5 bases and J lost 6, with 22 bases in between.

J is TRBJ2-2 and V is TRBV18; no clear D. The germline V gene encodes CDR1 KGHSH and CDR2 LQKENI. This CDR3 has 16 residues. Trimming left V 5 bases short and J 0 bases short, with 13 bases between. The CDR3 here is CASSLLTATNTGELFF. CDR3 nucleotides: TGTGCCAGCTCATTACTTACAGCAACGAACACCGGGGAGCTGTTTTTT.

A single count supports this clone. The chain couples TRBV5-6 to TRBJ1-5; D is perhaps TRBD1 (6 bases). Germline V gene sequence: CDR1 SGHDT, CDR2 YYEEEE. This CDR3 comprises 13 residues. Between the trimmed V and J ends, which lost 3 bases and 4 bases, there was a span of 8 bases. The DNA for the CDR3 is TGTGCCAGCAGCTACCAGGGGAATCAGCCCCAGCATTTT. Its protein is CASSYQGNQPQHF.

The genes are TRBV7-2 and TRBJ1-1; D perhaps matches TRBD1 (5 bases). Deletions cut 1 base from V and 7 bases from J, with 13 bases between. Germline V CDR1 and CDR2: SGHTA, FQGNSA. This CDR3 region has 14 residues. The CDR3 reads CASSLGAGVGEAFF. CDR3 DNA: TGTGCCAGCAGCTTAGGTGCGGGGGTCGGTGAAGCTTTCTTT. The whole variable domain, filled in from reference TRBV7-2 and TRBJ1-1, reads GAGVSQSPSNKVTEKGKDVELRCDPISGHTALYWYRQSLGQGLEFLIYFQGNSAPDKSGLPSDRFSAERTGGSVSTLTIQRTQQEDSAVYLCASSLGAGVGEAFFGQGTRLTVV.

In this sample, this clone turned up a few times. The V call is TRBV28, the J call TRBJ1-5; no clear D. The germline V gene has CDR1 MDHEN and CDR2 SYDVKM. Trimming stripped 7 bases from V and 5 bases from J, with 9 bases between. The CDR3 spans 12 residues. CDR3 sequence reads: CASKQEDQPQHF. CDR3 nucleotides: TGTGCCAGCAAGCAGGAGGATCAGCCCCAGCATTTT.

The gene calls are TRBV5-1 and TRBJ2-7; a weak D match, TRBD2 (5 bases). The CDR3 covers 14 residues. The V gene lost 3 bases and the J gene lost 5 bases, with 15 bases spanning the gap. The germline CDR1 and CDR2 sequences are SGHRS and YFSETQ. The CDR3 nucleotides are TGCGCCAGCAGCTCGTCTCGGGGTCTTGACGAGCAGTACTTC. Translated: CASSSSRGLDEQYF.

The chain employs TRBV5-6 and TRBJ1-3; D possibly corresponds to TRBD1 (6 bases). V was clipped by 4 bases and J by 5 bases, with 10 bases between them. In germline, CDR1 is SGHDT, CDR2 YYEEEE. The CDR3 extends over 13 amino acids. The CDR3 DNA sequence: TGTGCCAGCAGCGGTGGACAGAGAAACACCATATATTTT. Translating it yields CASSGGQRNTIYF.

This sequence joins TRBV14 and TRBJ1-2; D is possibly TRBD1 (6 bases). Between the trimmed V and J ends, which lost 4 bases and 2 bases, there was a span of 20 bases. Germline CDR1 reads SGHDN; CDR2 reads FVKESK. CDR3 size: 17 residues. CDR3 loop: CASSRVDRGGDNYGYTF. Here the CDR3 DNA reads TGTGCCAGCAGCCGAGTTGATCGAGGGGGGGACAACTATGGCTACACCTTC.

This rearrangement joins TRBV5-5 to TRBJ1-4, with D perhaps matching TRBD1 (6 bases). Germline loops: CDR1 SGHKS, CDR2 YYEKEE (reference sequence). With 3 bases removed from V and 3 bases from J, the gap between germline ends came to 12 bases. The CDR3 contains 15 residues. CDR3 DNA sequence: TGTGCCAGCAGCTCCGTCAGGGGTGCTAATGAAAAACTGTTTTTT. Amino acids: CASSSVRGANEKLFF.

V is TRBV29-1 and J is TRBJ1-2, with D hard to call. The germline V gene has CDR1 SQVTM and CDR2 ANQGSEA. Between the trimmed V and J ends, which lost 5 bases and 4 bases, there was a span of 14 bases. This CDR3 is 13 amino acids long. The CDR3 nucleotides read TGCAGCGTTCTGTACGAACAGCTCTATGGCTACACCTTC. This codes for CSVLYEQLYGYTF.

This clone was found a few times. CDR3 protein: CASSQDRTSREQYF. The CDR3 DNA sequence: TGTGCCAGCAGCCAAGATCGAACGTCGCGCGAGCAGTACTTC. V gene TRBV4-2 combines with J gene TRBJ2-7; D not certain. Trimming took off 0 bases at V and 6 bases at J, with 12 bases between the two ends. Germline loops: CDR1 LGHNA, CDR2 YNFKEQ. This CDR3 contains 14 residues.

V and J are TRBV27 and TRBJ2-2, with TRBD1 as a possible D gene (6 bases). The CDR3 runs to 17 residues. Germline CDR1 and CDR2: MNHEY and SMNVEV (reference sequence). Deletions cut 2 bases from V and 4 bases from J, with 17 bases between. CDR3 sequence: CASSLAGPGQPTGELFF. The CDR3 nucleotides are TGTGCCAGCAGTTTAGCAGGACCCGGACAGCCCACCGGGGAGCTGTTTTTT.

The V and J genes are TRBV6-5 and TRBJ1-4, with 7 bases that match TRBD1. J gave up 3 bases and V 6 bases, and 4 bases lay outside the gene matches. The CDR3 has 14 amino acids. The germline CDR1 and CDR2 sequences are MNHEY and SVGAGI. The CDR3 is CASRGQNPNEKLFF. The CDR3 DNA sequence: TGTGCCAGCAGGGGACAGAACCCTAATGAAAAACTGTTTTTT.

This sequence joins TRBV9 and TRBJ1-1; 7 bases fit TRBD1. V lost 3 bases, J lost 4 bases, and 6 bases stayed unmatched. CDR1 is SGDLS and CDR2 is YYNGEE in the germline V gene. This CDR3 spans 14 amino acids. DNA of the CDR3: TGTGCCAGCAGCGCTTACAGGGGAGGCACTGAAGCTTTCTTT. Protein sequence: CASSAYRGGTEAFF.

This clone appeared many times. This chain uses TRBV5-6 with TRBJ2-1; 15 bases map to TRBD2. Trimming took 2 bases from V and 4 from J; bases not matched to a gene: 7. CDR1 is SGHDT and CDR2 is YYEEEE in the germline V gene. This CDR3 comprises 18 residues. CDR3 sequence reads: CASSFTGTSGGTYNEQFF. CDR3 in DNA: TGTGCCAGCAGCTTCACCGGGACTAGCGGGGGGACATACAATGAGCAGTTCTTC. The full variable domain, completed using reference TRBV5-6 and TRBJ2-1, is DAGVTQSPTHLIKTRGQQVTLRCSPKSGHDTVSWYQQALGQGPQFIFQYYEEEERQRGNFPDRFSGHQFPNYSSELNVNALLLGDSALYLCASSFTGTSGGTYNEQFFGPGTRLTVL.

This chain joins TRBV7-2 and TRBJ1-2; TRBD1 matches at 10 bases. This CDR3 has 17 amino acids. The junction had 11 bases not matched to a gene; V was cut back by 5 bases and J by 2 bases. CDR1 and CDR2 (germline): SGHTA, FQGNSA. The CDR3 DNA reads TGTGCCAGCAGCACGCGGACAGGGGGGCCATTGAACTATGGCTACACCTTC. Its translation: CASSTRTGGPLNYGYTF.

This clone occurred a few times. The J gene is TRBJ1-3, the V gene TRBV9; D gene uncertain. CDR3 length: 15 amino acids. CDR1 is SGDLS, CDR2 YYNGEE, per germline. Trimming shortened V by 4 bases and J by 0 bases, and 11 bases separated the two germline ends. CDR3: CASSTRAFSGNTIYF. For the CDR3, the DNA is TGTGCCAGCAGCACGAGGGCTTTCTCTGGAAACACCATATATTTT.

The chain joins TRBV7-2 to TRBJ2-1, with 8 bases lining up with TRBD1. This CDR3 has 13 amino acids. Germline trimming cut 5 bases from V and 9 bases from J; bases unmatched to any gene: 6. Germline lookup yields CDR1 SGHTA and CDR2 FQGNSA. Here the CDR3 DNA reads TGTGCCAGCAGCCAGGGGGCAATAGTTGAGCAGTTCTTC. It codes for CASSQGAIVEQFF.

CDR3 nucleotide sequence: TGTGCCAGCAGCCAAAGTATAGGCAGGCAAGAGACCCAGTACTTC. Translating it yields CASSQSIGRQETQYF. The rearrangement links TRBV4-2 to TRBJ2-5, with D unresolved. Deletions cut 2 bases from V and 2 bases from J, with 12 bases between. Germline CDR1 and CDR2: LGHNA and YNFKEQ. The length of the CDR3 is 15 residues.

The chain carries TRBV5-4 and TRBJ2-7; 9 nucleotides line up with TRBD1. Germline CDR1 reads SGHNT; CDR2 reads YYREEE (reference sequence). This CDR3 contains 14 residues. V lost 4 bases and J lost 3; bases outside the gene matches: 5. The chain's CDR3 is CASSLGQGDYEQYF. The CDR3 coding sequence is TGTGCCAGCAGCCTGGGACAGGGTGACTACGAGCAGTACTTC.

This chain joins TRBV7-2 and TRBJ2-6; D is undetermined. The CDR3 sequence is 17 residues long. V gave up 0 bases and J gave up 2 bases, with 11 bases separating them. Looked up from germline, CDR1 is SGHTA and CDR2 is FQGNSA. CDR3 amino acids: CASSLAGWAAGANVLTF. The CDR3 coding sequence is TGTGCCAGCAGCTTAGCTGGGTGGGCAGCTGGGGCCAACGTCCTGACTTTC.

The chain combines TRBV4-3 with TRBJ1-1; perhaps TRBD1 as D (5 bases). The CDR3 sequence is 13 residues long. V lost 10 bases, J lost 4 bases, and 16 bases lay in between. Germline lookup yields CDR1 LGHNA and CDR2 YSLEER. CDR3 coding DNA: TGCGCCACCCAGCTGGAGGGGAGCACTGAAGCTTTCTTT. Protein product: CATQLEGSTEAFF.

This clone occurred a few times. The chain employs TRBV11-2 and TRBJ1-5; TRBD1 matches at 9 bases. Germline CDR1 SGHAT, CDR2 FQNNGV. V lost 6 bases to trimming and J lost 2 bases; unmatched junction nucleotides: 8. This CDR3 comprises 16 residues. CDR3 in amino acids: CASSTTGGAGNQPQHF. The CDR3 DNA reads TGTGCCAGCAGTACAACAGGGGGCGCGGGCAATCAGCCCCAGCATTTT.

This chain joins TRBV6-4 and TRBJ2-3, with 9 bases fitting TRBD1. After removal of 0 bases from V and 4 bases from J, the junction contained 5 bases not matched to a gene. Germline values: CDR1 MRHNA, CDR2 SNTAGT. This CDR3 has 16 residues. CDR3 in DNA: TGTGCCAGCAGTGACTCGAAACAGGGGGCGGCAGATACGCAGTATTTT. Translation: CASSDSKQGAADTQYF.